This T cell receptor beta chain was identified in a study of shared clonotypes between healthy human individuals. The study, taken as a whole, reports: What rarefaction showed was incomplete sorted-subset sequencing despite large depth.

The V end lost 2 bases, the J end lost 2 bases, and 7 bases lay between the germline ends. This CDR3 is built from 14 residues. In germline, CDR1 is ENHRY, CDR2 SYGVKD. Over several immunoSEQ plates, each subset's genomic DNA was distributed in even portions. Template for every sorted-subset replicate PCR totaled about 200 ng DNA, 25,000 to 30,000 T cell genomes. Sequenced by immunoSEQ multiplex PCR; TCRdb stores in-frame clones only, minus some. The repertoire has under 2,500,000 clones, roughly 95% of them found once; the top ten carry more than 0.1%. As to this clone: Its specificity is not known.

This chain links TRBV10-3 with TRBJ2-4; no clear D. The TCR sequence derives from a man aged 18-30 years in good health. Sequencing used naive CD4+ T cells sorted from blood. Noted subset: CD45RA+ positively selected. This chain's CDR3 is CAISERVSKNIQYF. CDR3 nucleotides: TGTGCCATCAGTGAGCGGGTGTCCAAAAACATTCAGTACTTC.